This is a list of T cell receptor beta chains from one sample in a study of high-grade serous ovarian cancer treatment subgroups. TCRdb's copy holds only in-frame clones and misses some; the assay was immunoSEQ multiplex PCR. The sample lists thousands of clones, about 69% occurring once. The sequenced sample consisted of tumor tissue. The receptors were gathered from a human donor with high-grade serous ovarian cancer. Each CDR3 is given with its conserved first and last residue. A D gene is named only where the DNA matches it firmly. Not all rows give a size; the values are once, few, many and, for expanded clones, a class.

clone size,D gene,J gene,V gene,CDR3 protein,CDR3 DNA
NA,TRBD2,TRBJ2-7,TRBV7-2,CASSLDSGRTYEQYF,TGTGCCAGCAGCTTAGATAGCGGGAGAACCTACGAGCAGTACTTC
NA,NA,TRBJ1-1,TRBV2,CASSRGRAGNTEAFF,TGTGCCAGCAGTCGCGGCAGGGCTGGAAACACTGAAGCTTTCTTT
NA,TRBD1,TRBJ2-5,TRBV6-1,CASSTQGAAGTQYF,TGTGCCAGCAGTACACAGGGGGCCGCCGGGACCCAGTACTTC
NA,TRBD1,TRBJ2-2,TRBV11-1,CASSLRTGTARTGELFF,TGTGCCAGCAGCCTGCGGACAGGGACTGCACGGACCGGGGAGCTGTTTTTT
NA,TRBD2,TRBJ2-1,TRBV15,CATSMAGGPNEQFF,TGTGCCACCAGCATGGCGGGAGGGCCCAATGAGCAGTTCTTC
NA,TRBD1,TRBJ1-5,TRBV5-1,CASSSGGGQPQHF,TGCGCCAGCAGCTCAGGGGGAGGCCAGCCCCAGCATTTT
NA,NA,TRBJ1-2,TRBV18,CASSPDRAGYGYTF,TGTGCCAGCTCACCTGATAGGGCGGGCTATGGCTACACCTTC
NA,NA,TRBJ1-3,TRBV6-5,CASLTGSGNTIYF,TGTGCCAGCCTGACCGGATCTGGAAACACCATATATTTT
few,NA,TRBJ1-5,TRBV30,CAWSGWDAENQPQHF,TGTGCCTGGAGTGGGTGGGACGCCGAAAATCAGCCCCAGCATTTT
few,NA,TRBJ1-4,TRBV11-2,CASSSLGAAANEKLFF,TGTGCCAGCAGCTCCCTTGGGGCAGCGGCTAATGAAAAACTGTTTTTT
NA,NA,TRBJ1-1,TRBV29-1,CSVETRQDTEAFF,TGCAGCGTTGAGACCCGACAGGACACTGAAGCTTTCTTT
NA,TRBD2,TRBJ2-3,TRBV28,CASSLPGTSGSGGYTQYF,TGTGCCAGCAGTTTACCCGGGACTAGCGGGAGTGGGGGGTATACGCAGTATTTT
NA,NA,TRBJ2-5,TRBV29-1,CSVAVTTPKETQYF,TGCAGCGTTGCCGTAACTACTCCCAAAGAGACCCAGTACTTC
NA,NA,TRBJ2-7,TRBV6-5,CASYKGREIHEQYF,TGTGCCAGCTATAAAGGGCGGGAAATACACGAGCAGTACTTC
NA,TRBD2,TRBJ2-7,TRBV6-1,CASRDSGRALYEQYF,TGTGCCAGCAGGGATAGCGGGAGGGCCCTTTACGAGCAGTACTTC
few,TRBD1,TRBJ1-4,TRBV5-1,CASSLAGTGNEKLFF,TGCGCCAGCAGCTTGGCCGGGACAGGGAATGAAAAACTGTTTTTT
NA,NA,TRBJ2-7,TRBV10-3,CAISSRVGRGYEQYF,TGTGCCATCAGTAGCCGCGTGGGTCGGGGTTACGAGCAGTACTTC
medium-sized,TRBD2,TRBJ2-7,TRBV7-2,CASSFGSGTSYEQYF,TGTGCCAGCAGCTTTGGTAGCGGGACCTCCTACGAGCAGTACTTC
NA,NA,TRBJ1-5,TRBV5-6,CASSLGQYSNQPQHF,TGTGCCAGCAGCTTGGGACAATATAGCAATCAGCCCCAGCATTTT
once,NA,TRBJ2-3,TRBV30,CAWSLDSTTDTQYF,TGTGCCTGGAGCCTGGACAGTACCACAGATACGCAGTATTTT
NA,NA,TRBJ1-1,TRBV29-1,CSVRWSGTEAFF,TGCAGCGTCCGTTGGAGTGGCACTGAAGCTTTCTTT
NA,TRBD2,TRBJ2-7,TRBV23-1,CASSPRLAGWEQYF,TGCGCCAGCAGTCCGCGACTAGCTGGCTGGGAGCAGTACTTC
once,NA,TRBJ1-5,TRBV5-5,CASSLGFRGNQPQHF,TGTGCCAGCAGCTTAGGGTTTAGGGGCAATCAGCCCCAGCATTTT
few,NA,TRBJ1-1,TRBV19,CASSIRNEAFF,TGTGCCAGTAGTATTCGGAATGAAGCTTTCTTT
NA,TRBD2,TRBJ2-1,TRBV11-3,CASSLDRIAGGSYNEQFF,TGTGCCAGCAGCTTAGATAGGATAGCGGGGGGCTCCTACAATGAGCAGTTCTTC
NA,NA,TRBJ2-7,TRBV5-1,CASSPTTFNEQYF,TGCGCCAGCAGCCCGACTACTTTCAACGAGCAGTACTTC
few,NA,TRBJ2-1,TRBV5-4,CASSSIGRGDEQFF,TGTGCCAGCAGCTCTATAGGCAGGGGAGATGAGCAGTTCTTC
NA,NA,TRBJ1-2,TRBV18,CASSPAREWYGYTF,TGTGCCAGCTCACCCGCCAGGGAATGGTATGGCTACACCTTC
NA,TRBD2,TRBJ2-1,TRBV6-5,CASSYSSGRGNEQFF,TGTGCCAGCAGTTACTCTAGCGGGAGGGGAAATGAGCAGTTCTTC
few,NA,TRBJ1-5,TRBV6-5,CASSSYRADQPQHF,TGTGCCAGCAGTTCATACAGGGCAGATCAGCCCCAGCATTTT
medium-sized,TRBD2,TRBJ2-3,TRBV19,CASSMAGGGTDTQYF,TGTGCCAGTAGTATGGCGGGAGGGGGCACAGATACGCAGTATTTT
NA,NA,TRBJ2-5,TRBV18,CASSRRETQYF,TGTGCCAGCTCCCGCCGGGAGACCCAGTACTTC
NA,NA,TRBJ1-2,TRBV27,CASSWGGARGYTF,TGTGCCAGCAGTTGGGGGGGGGCGCGTGGCTACACCTTC
few,NA,TRBJ1-3,TRBV19,CASSIDGSSGNTIYF,TGTGCCAGTAGTATAGACGGTAGCTCTGGAAACACCATATATTTT
few,NA,TRBJ2-7,TRBV2,CASSYAGRDKYF,TGTGCCAGCAGTTATGCGGGACGAGATAAGTACTTC
NA,NA,TRBJ1-2,TRBV4-1,CASSQDRGGGYTF,TGCGCCAGCAGCCAAGATCGAGGCGGTGGCTACACCTTC
NA,TRBD1,TRBJ1-6,TRBV6-5,CASSYTTGEDSPLHF,TGTGCCAGCAGTTACACCACAGGGGAGGATTCACCCCTCCACTTT
NA,NA,TRBJ2-1,TRBV4-2,CASSRYSDPQANNEQFF,TGTGCCAGCAGCCGTTATTCGGACCCCCAGGCCAACAATGAGCAGTTCTTC
NA,TRBD2,TRBJ2-1,TRBV7-3,CASSLTGGSSYNEQFF,TGTGCCAGCAGCTTAACCGGGGGGTCCTCCTACAATGAGCAGTTCTTC
once,NA,TRBJ2-7,TRBV2,CASSEVMGTYEQYF,TGTGCCAGCAGTGAGGTAATGGGAACCTACGAGCAGTACTTC
NA,NA,TRBJ2-2,TRBV7-9,CASSLGTGELFF,TGTGCCAGCAGCTTAGGCACCGGGGAGCTGTTTTTT
NA,NA,TRBJ2-2,TRBV5-3,CASSRQTGNTGELFF,TGTGCCAGCAGCCGCCAGACAGGGAACACCGGGGAGCTGTTTTTT
NA,NA,TRBJ1-2,TRBV12-5,CASGLPQGGGYTF,TGTGCTAGTGGTTTGCCGCAGGGAGGTGGCTACACCTTC
NA,TRBD2,TRBJ2-2,TRBV6-5,CASNGEGNTGELFF,TGTGCCAGCAACGGGGAGGGCAACACCGGGGAGCTGTTTTTT
NA,TRBD1,TRBJ1-1,TRBV28,CASRMTGGNTEAFF,TGTGCCAGCAGGATGACAGGGGGGAACACTGAAGCTTTCTTT
NA,NA,TRBJ1-2,TRBV23-1,CASSQSRPNYGYTF,TGCGCCAGCAGTCAATCTCGCCCAAACTATGGCTACACCTTC
NA,NA,TRBJ2-5,TRBV7-6,CASSRGRQETQYF,TGTGCCAGCAGCCGCGGGCGGCAAGAGACCCAGTACTTC
NA,TRBD1,TRBJ1-6,TRBV9,CASGSTGASYNSPLHF,TGTGCCAGCGGTTCGACAGGGGCATCCTATAATTCACCCCTCCACTTT
NA,TRBD2,TRBJ2-1,TRBV6-5,CASSRSGSADNEQFF,TGTGCCAGCAGCCGTAGCGGGAGTGCTGATAATGAGCAGTTCTTC
NA,NA,TRBJ2-1,TRBV27,CASSLRPQIYNEQFF,TGTGCCAGCAGTTTAAGGCCCCAGATTTACAATGAGCAGTTCTTC
NA,NA,TRBJ2-2,TRBV19,CASRSLAWTGELFF,TGTGCCAGTAGATCCCTAGCGTGGACCGGGGAGCTGTTTTTT
NA,TRBD1,TRBJ2-5,TRBV11-2,CASTNRQGRYETQYF,TGTGCCAGCACCAATCGACAGGGGCGGTATGAGACCCAGTACTTC
NA,TRBD2,TRBJ2-5,TRBV7-9,CASSSPAGDETQYF,TGTGCCAGCAGCTCGCCCGCGGGGGACGAGACCCAGTACTTC
NA,NA,TRBJ2-1,TRBV6-6,CASSLGRSYNEQFF,TGTGCCAGCTCTCTGGGGCGCTCCTACAATGAGCAGTTCTTC
NA,NA,TRBJ1-1,TRBV11-1,CASSLSAGENTEAFF,TGTGCCAGCAGCTTAAGCGCAGGGGAGAACACTGAAGCTTTCTTT